This T cell receptor (beta chain) was sequenced for a study of early T cells in non-severe SARS-CoV-2 infection. Study in general: Unpaired chains resulted from sequencing bulk RNA of unsorted whole blood. Findings and limits, study-wide: Anti-spike CD8 responses were favored by VDJdb matching, which missed private and CD4 specificities.

This clonotype occurred a few times. Its specificity is unknown. Attached unique molecular identifiers marked individual cDNA molecules. TCRdb reprocessed the 5' RACE reads with MiXCR, giving one entry per CDR3 protein. Seen here are around 61,000 distinct CDR3 sequences, roughly 16% observed once, and the top ten hold about 4%. V gave up 6 bases and J gave up 6 bases, with 14 bases separating them. CDR3 size: 14 residues. Per the germline V gene, CDR1 is MGHRA and CDR2 is YSYEKL. This receptor was identified in an adult who was a healthcare worker with PCR-confirmed SARS-CoV-2 infection or an uninfected control (not recorded which). The rearrangement links TRBV4-1 to TRBJ2-2; D tentatively reads TRBD1 or TRBD2 (6 bases each). Sample: whole blood, taken at baseline. In nucleotides, the CDR3 is TGCGCCAGCAGTCCGGGGGCTAGTGCCGGGGAGCTGTTTTTT. Residues: CASSPGASAGELFF.